These 21 T cell receptor beta chains share one sample of origin, sequenced in a study of T cells in localized non-small cell lung cancer. The protocol was immunoSEQ multiplex PCR, while the TCRdb copy is restricted to in-frame clones and leaves out a portion. The table records roughly 70,000 clones, approximately 87% of them present only once. The input for sequencing was peripheral blood, taken before any cancer treatment. Every receptor here comes from a male donor aged 60 or over with stage III squamous cell lung carcinoma.

This clone was detected once. CDR3 bases: TGTGCCATCAGTGAGGGAAAAGGGCAGGGGATAGAGACCCAGTACTTC. This encodes CAISEGKGQGIETQYF. The gene calls are TRBV10-3 and TRBJ2-5, with a weak D call TRBD1 (6 bases). CDR1 ENHRY and CDR2 SYGVKD come from the germline V gene. Trimming took 2 bases from V and 4 from J, leaving 17 bases between them. The CDR3 has 16 amino acids.

This chain joins TRBV5-4 and TRBJ2-3; D may be TRBD1 or TRBD2 (5 bases each). The CDR3 sequence is 16 residues long. The germline V and J ends were trimmed by 4 bases and 2 bases, with 17 bases remaining between them. CDR1 SGHNT and CDR2 YYREEE come from the germline V gene (reference sequence). CDR3 amino acids: CASSASPGPITDTQYF. CDR3 nucleotides: TGTGCCAGCAGCGCCTCTCCGGGACCGATCACAGATACGCAGTATTTT.

V and J are TRBV6-5 and TRBJ1-2; D unclear. V lost 2 bases to trimming and J lost 5 bases, with 12 bases between them. The CDR3 covers 14 residues. The germline V gene encodes CDR1 MNHEY and CDR2 SVGAGI. As DNA, the CDR3 is TGTGCCAGCAGTTACGTGATGGAGAGTTATGGCTACACCTTC. It yields the protein CASSYVMESYGYTF.

The V and J genes are TRBV20-1 and TRBJ1-2, with D maybe TRBD1 (5 bases). The CDR3 has 9 residues. Looked up from germline, CDR1 is DFQATT and CDR2 is SNEGSKA (reference sequence). V was shortened by 7 bases and J by 8 bases, with 8 bases between the two germline ends. The CDR3 region has the DNA TGCAGTGGGGGGAGGGGCTACACCTTC. As protein: CSGGRGYTF.

As concerns this clone: The CDR3 end shows no conserved phenylalanine or tryptophan, and so a read error is likely. The rearrangement joins TRBV5-1 to TRBJ1-6; D is possibly TRBD1 (5 bases). This CDR3 is built from 15 residues. In germline, CDR1 is SGHRS, CDR2 YFSETQ. V was cut by 6 bases and J by 12 bases, with 22 bases left in between. Here the CDR3 reads CASTLTGESGQPLHL. CDR3 DNA sequence: TGCGCCAGCACCCTCACGGGGGAATCAGGCCAACCCCTCCACCTT.

The chain has TRBV2 and TRBJ1-2, with 8 bases lining up with TRBD1. This CDR3 spans 15 amino acids. The V gene end was trimmed by 1 base and the J gene end by 4 bases; junction bases not matched to a gene: 5. Germline V gene sequence: CDR1 SNHLY, CDR2 FYNNEI. CDR3 sequence: CASSEGRGQVYGYTF. The DNA of the CDR3 is TGTGCCAGCAGTGAAGGCAGGGGGCAGGTCTATGGCTACACCTTC.

CDR3 amino acids: CATSFDRDQPQHF. The DNA of the CDR3 is TGTGCCACCAGCTTTGACAGGGATCAGCCCCAGCATTTT. The chain has TRBV15 and TRBJ1-5, with 7 bases fitting TRBD1. Trimming at V came to 5 bases and at J to 5 bases, leaving 3 bases not matched to a gene. The CDR3 totals 13 residues. Germline V gives CDR1 LNHNV, CDR2 YYDKDF (reference sequence).

This clone has more than one count but fewer than ten. The chain employs TRBV11-2 and TRBJ2-2; 7 bases line up with TRBD2. The CDR3 is 15 amino acids. The germline gives CDR1 SGHAT, CDR2 FQNNGV. The trim removed 3 bases at V and 6 bases at J, leaving 7 bases unmatched. The CDR3 DNA sequence: TGTGCCAGCAGCTTGGAACGGGGGGACGCCGGGGAGCTGTTTTTT. Its translation: CASSLERGDAGELFF. Together with reference TRBV11-2 and TRBJ2-2, the CDR3 gives the full variable domain: EAGVAQSPRYKIIEKRQSVAFWCNPISGHATLYWYQQILGQGPKLLIQFQNNGVVDDSQLPKDRFSAERLKGVDSTLKIQPAKLEDSAVYLCASSLERGDAGELFFGEGSRLTVL.

This sequence joins TRBV19 and TRBJ2-1; no clear D. Germline values: CDR1 LNHDA, CDR2 SQIVND (reference sequence). V lost 1 base and J lost 8, with 6 bases in between. The CDR3 spans 12 residues. The CDR3 protein is CASSIVWDEQFF. Here the CDR3 DNA reads TGTGCCAGTAGTATAGTATGGGATGAGCAGTTCTTC.

This chain links TRBV7-9 with TRBJ2-5, with TRBD2 matching 9 bases. Germline-derived CDR1 and CDR2 are SEHNR and FQNEAQ (reference sequence). The CDR3 is 14 residues long. Trimming cost V 8 bases and J 5 bases; bases outside gene matches: 9. The chain's CDR3 is CASVNSGGGETQYF. CDR3 DNA: TGTGCCAGCGTGAATAGCGGGGGAGGGGAGACCCAGTACTTC.

The chain employs TRBV10-1 and TRBJ1-4, with D unclear. V shed 0 bases and J shed 10 bases, with 15 bases lying between them. The germline V gene has CDR1 WNHNN and CDR2 SYGVQD (reference sequence). The CDR3 covers 15 residues. The CDR3 bases are TGCGCCAGCAGTGAGTCGATGGAGGATCCTGGAAAACTGTTTTTT. It specifies CASSESMEDPGKLFF.

CDR3 in DNA: TGTGCAAGTCGCCGCTTATCTGGAAGGTGGACCTACGAGCAGTACGTC. Translation: CASRRLSGRWTYEQYV. The chain carries TRBV12-2 and TRBJ2-7. TRBV12-2 is a known pseudogene. The CDR3 has 16 amino acids.

V is TRBV2 and J is TRBJ1-6; TRBD1 aligns across 7 bases. With V trimmed by 7 bases and J by 5 bases, 14 bases remained unmatched. Germline CDR1 is SNHLY and CDR2 is FYNNEI. The CDR3 is made up of 17 amino acids. The CDR3 sequence: CASMAEVGTVNNSPLHF. CDR3 DNA sequence: TGTGCCAGCATGGCCGAGGTAGGGACAGTTAATAATTCACCCCTCCACTTT. The variable domain in full, completed from reference TRBV2 and TRBJ1-6, reads EPEVTQTPSHQVTQMGQEVILRCVPISNHLYFYWYRQILGQKVEFLVSFYNNEISEKSEIFDDQFSVERPDGSNFTLKIRSTKLEDSAMYFCASMAEVGTVNNSPLHFGNGTRLTVT.

The chain joins TRBV6-6 to TRBJ2-2; 12 positions agree with TRBD2. The V gene's germline CDR1 is MNHNY and CDR2 SVGAGI (reference sequence). With V trimmed by 10 bases and J by 6 bases, 6 bases remained unmatched. This CDR3 is built from 14 residues. The CDR3 sequence: CANRASGGAGELFF. The CDR3 nucleotides read TGTGCCAATCGGGCTAGCGGGGGGGCCGGGGAGCTGTTTTTT.

This sequence joins TRBV18 and TRBJ1-3; D uncertain. The germline CDR1 and CDR2 sequences are KGHSH and LQKENI. The CDR3 covers 15 residues. Trimming left V 3 bases short and J 0 bases short, with 9 bases between. CDR3 nucleotides: TGTGCCAGCTCACCCGGGCAGGTCTCTGGAAACACCATATATTTT. This codes for CASSPGQVSGNTIYF.

The chain combines TRBV19 with TRBJ2-1; 14 bases are shared with TRBD2. Per germline, CDR1 LNHDA and CDR2 SQIVND (reference sequence). This CDR3 contains 16 residues. J gave up 6 bases and V 3 bases, and 4 bases lay outside the gene matches. CDR3 sequence: CASSIPTSGGVNEQFF. CDR3 nucleotides: TGTGCCAGTAGTATCCCGACTAGCGGGGGGGTCAATGAGCAGTTCTTC.

The rearrangement links TRBV19 to TRBJ2-7; no clear D gene. CDR3 length equals 14 residues. Trimming took off 5 bases at V and 1 base at J, with 12 bases between the two ends. CDR1 and CDR2 (germline): LNHDA, SQIVND (reference sequence). CDR3 protein: CASSDRAVSYEQYF. The CDR3 DNA follows: TGTGCCAGTAGTGACCGGGCCGTGTCCTACGAGCAGTACTTC.

The chain has TRBV7-2 and TRBJ2-5; D perhaps matches TRBD2 (5 bases). The germline V gene encodes CDR1 SGHTA and CDR2 FQGNSA. The CDR3 sequence is 13 residues long. V was clipped by 2 bases and J by 7 bases, with 11 bases between them. CDR3 coding DNA: TGTGCCAGCAGCTTAAAACGGGGTGCGACCCAGTACTTC. This translates into CASSLKRGATQYF.

V gene TRBV5-1 combines with J gene TRBJ2-1, with no clear D. V gave up 2 bases and J gave up 5 bases, with 11 bases separating them. Germline-derived CDR1 and CDR2 are SGHRS and YFSETQ. CDR3 size: 14 residues. CDR3 nucleotide sequence: TGCGCCAGCAGCTTCCAGGTAAACAACAATGAGCAGTTCTTC. Amino acid sequence: CASSFQVNNNEQFF.

The chain combines TRBV27 with TRBJ1-4; D gene unclear. The germline gives CDR1 MNHEY, CDR2 SMNVEV (reference sequence). V was cut by 8 bases and J by 8 bases, with 12 bases left in between. The CDR3 contains 12 residues. CDR3 DNA sequence: TGTGCCAGCGAGAAAGGTGGGGAAAAACTGTTTTTT. The encoded protein is CASEKGGEKLFF.

This chain joins TRBV6-1 and TRBJ2-4; D uncertain. The CDR3 contains 12 residues. The V end lost 7 bases, the J end lost 0 bases, and 4 bases lay between the germline ends. Per the germline V gene, CDR1 is MNHNS and CDR2 is SASEGT. CDR3 nucleotides: TGTGCCAGCACGTTAGCCAAAAACATTCAGTACTTC. Translation gives CASTLAKNIQYF.